This T cell receptor beta chain appears in the sequencing data of a study of cytomegalovirus exposure and HLA in healthy donors. 13 Jbeta primers and 60 Vbeta primers were used for the PCR. Sequencing was performed with immunoSEQ multiplex PCR; in TCRdb, only in-frame clones are kept and a portion is missing. The sample yields around 150,000 clones, 80% to 90% seen once. The germline CDR1 and CDR2 sequences are SGHDT and YYEEEE. V lost 7 bases, J lost 3 bases, and 17 bases lay in between. The CDR3 contains 16 residues. Study-wide points: The study flagged roughly 150 TCR beta chains as cytomegalovirus-associated.

Notes on this clone: Its specificity is not known.

Sequenced input: PBMCs. The genes are TRBV5-6 and TRBJ1-6; perhaps TRBD1 as D (6 bases). The TCR sequence derives from a woman under 40 in good health and CMV-seropositive. The CDR3 spells CASSARPGHYNSPLHF. In DNA, the CDR3 is TGTGCCAGCTCAGCTCGTCCGGGACACTATAATTCACCCCTCCACTTT.